This T cell receptor beta chain was recorded in a study of T cells in Graves' hyperthyroidism and ophthalmopathy. Many counts were recorded for this clonotype. V was shortened by 4 bases and J by 5 bases, with 2 bases between the two germline ends. Germline CDR1 and CDR2: SNHLY and FYNNEI. CDR3 length: 11 residues. It was RNA transcripts that yielded the amplified TCR beta CDR3 regions. Primed by the HTBI set, a first-round RT-PCR was run on the TCR CDR3. TCRdb re-called the multiplex PCR reads with MiXCR, one entry per CDR3 protein. Of over 250,000 distinct CDR3 sequences listed, over 15% are singletons.

The genes are TRBV2 and TRBJ2-2; D uncertain. Sequencing was carried out using blood. The TCR comes from a woman aged 55-70 years with Graves' ophthalmopathy. The CDR3 sequence: CASSVTGELFF. For the CDR3, the DNA is TGTGCCAGCAGTGTGACCGGGGAGCTGTTTTTT.